This T cell receptor beta chain comes out of a study of T cells in localized non-small cell lung cancer (dated by TCRdb to 2018 to 2021). In the study overall: T cell repertoires of hundreds of early-stage NSCLC patients were analyzed, with tumors being compared against uninvolved tumor-adjacent lungs. All 250 or so NSCLC patients in the cohort were treatment-naive and had localized lung tumors that were resected. A mean age of around 69 years was recorded for the NSCLC patients, of whom more than 120 were male and 95 to 110 were female.

The CDR3 spans 12 residues, from the cysteine through the phenylalanine. Of all the DNA, just the CDR3 is kept, 36 bases in frame from base 1. The germline V gene (reference sequence) specifies SGHAT as CDR1 and FQDESV as CDR2. V is shortened by 2 bases, J by 6 bases, and the region joining them spans 4 bases. At diagnosis, peripheral blood, uninvolved tumor-adjacent lung and tumor were collected and stored as a combination of fresh-frozen and FFPE material. For TCR repertoire profiling, the blood samples were analyzed as peripheral blood mononuclear cells. Broader findings and caveats from the paper: Of the top 100 tumor clones, a median of 57 were detected in paired uninvolved adjacent lung; about 28 were also among that lung's top 100. Because multi-region tumor sequencing was not performed, intratumor heterogeneity could not be ruled out. Because the study design was exploratory, TCR variables were selected using unadjusted p-values without false-discovery rate correction. The highest T cell clonality was observed in uninvolved tumor-adjacent lung, where clonality exceeded that of tumor, suggesting that antigenic responses were more focused in uninvolved tumor-adjacent lung. Longer overall survival was associated with higher T cell density in blood, whereas shorter survival was associated with higher clonality in adjacent lung.

TCR beta CDR3 regions were sequenced from DNA using the immunoSEQ Assay. On the authors' methods: To compute T cell density, TCR beta template counts were normalized to usable DNA, which was estimated by amplifying housekeeping genes. Using the preseqR package, richness was estimated by extrapolating to 120,000 templates for tissue samples and 400,000 templates for PBMC samples. Clonality was calculated as one minus Pielou's evenness. Differential abundance testing on productive amino-acid clonotypes, with a minimum total count of 5 and an alpha of 0.1, was used to identify tissue-enriched TCRs. The Jaccard Index and the Morisita Overlap Index were used to measure how much the repertoires overlapped between compartments. GLIPH clustered TCR beta CDR3s with public tetramer-defined viral CDR3s; viral motifs required at least three viral sequences plus V-gene enrichment. In its TCRdb copy, this immuneACCESS table keeps in-frame sequences only and misses some clones. Where compared with another copy, unresolved V genes explain less than half of these, and the others have no known cause. Clone size and V and J calls were adopted from that table, with D and trimming inferred from the DNA. Within this sample are under 95,000 clones, with 80% of them counted one time only. The top ten clonotypes cover roughly 9.8% of the sample.

For this clone: There is no known antigen for this receptor. Base qualities are not recorded, but no much larger clone differs from it by a single base.

Sequencing used peripheral blood, obtained before any cancer treatment. The chain is assembled from TRBV11-1 and TRBJ1-4; the D gene is unclear. This clonotype was sampled from a female donor at least 60 years old with stage I lung adenocarcinoma. DNA sequence: TGTGCCAGCAGCTTACGAGATGAAAAACTGTTTTTT. This is translated as CASSLRDEKLFF.